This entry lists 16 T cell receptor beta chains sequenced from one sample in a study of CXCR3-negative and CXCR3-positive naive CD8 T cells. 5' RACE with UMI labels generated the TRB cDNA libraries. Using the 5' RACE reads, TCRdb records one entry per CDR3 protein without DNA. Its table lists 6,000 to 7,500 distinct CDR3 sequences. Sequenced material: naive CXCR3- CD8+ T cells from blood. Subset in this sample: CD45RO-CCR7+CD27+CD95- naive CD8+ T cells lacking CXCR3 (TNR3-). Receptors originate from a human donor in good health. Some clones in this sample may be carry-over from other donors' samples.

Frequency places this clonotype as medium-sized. The CDR3 here is CSAREGRGTGSYEQYF. This chain connects TRBV20-1 to TRBJ2-7; lacking DNA, the TRBD1 call made by TCRdb goes unchecked. The CDR3 contains 16 residues. Germline V lookup: CDR1 DFQATT, CDR2 SNEGSKA (reference sequence).

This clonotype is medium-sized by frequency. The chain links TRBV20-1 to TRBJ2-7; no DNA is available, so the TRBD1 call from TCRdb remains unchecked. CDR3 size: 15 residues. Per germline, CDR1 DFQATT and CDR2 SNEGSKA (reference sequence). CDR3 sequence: CSARPYTGSRVEQYF.

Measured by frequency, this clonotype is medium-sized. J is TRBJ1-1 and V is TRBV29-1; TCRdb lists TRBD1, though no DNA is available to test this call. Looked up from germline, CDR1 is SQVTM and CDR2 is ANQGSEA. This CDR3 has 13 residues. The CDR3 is CSVAPDRGIEAFF.

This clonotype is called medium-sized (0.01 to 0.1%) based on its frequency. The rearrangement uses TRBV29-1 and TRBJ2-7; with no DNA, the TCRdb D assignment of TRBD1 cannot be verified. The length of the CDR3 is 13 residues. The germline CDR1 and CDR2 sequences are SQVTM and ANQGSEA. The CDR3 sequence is CSVEYRSGYEQYF.

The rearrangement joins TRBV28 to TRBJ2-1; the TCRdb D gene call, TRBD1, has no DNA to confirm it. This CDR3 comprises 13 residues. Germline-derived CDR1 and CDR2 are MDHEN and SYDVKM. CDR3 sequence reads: CASSLTGNNEQFF.

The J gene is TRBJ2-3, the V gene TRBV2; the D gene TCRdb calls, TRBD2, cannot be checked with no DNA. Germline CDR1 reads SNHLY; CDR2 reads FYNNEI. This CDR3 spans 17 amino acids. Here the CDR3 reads CASTIISAGGSTDTQYF.

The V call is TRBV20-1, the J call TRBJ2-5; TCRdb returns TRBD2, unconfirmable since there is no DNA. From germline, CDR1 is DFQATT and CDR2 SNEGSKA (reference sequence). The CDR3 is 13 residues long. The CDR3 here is CSARRGSQETQYF.

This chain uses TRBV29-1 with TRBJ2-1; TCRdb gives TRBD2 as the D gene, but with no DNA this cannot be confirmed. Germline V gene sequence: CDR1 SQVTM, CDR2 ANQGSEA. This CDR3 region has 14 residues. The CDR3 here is CSVEGLFGSEEQFF.

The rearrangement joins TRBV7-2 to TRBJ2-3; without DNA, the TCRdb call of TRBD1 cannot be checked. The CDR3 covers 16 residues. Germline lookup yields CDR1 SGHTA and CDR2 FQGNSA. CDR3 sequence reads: CASSLVMQGARDTQYF.

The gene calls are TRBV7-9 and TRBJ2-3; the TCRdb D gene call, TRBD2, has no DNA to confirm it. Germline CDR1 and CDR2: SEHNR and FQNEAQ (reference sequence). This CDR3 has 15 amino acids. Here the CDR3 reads CASSLGLADTDTQYF.

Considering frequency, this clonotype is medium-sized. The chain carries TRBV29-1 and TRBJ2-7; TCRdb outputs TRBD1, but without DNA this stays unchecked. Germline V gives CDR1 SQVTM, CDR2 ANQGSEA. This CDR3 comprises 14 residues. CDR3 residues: CSVEVGAGTYEQYF.

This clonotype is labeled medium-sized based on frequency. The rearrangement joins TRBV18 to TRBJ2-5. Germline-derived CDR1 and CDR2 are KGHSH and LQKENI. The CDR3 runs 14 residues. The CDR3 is CASSPPMGRETQYF.

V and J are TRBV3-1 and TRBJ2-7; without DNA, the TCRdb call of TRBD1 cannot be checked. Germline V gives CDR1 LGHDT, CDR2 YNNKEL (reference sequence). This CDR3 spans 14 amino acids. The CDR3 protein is CASEGGTPTYEQYF.

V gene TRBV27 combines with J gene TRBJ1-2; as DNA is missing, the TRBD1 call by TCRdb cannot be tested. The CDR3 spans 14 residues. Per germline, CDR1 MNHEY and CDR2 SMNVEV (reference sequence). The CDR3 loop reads CASSLGGPMNGYTF.

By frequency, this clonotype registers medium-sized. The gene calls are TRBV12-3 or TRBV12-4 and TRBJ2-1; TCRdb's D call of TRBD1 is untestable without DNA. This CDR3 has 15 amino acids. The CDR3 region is CASSLEDTRAGEQFF.

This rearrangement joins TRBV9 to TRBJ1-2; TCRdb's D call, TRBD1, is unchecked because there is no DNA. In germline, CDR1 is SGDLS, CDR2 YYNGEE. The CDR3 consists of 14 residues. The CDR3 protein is CASSVGTVNYGYTF. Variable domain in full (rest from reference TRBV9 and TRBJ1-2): DSGVTQTPKHLITATGQRVTLRCSPRSGDLSVYWYQQSLDQGLQFLIQYYNGEERAKGNILERFSAQQFPDLHSELNLSSLELGDSALYFCASSVGTVNYGYTFGSGTRLTVV.